Listed here are 10 T cell receptor beta chains from one sample, sequenced in a study of CD8 T cells in ankylosing spondylitis. TCRdb recomputed calls from the 5' RACE reads with MiXCR, one row per CDR3 protein. Found here are 750,000 to 850,000 distinct CDR3 sequences, roughly 10% of them singletons; the top ten hold approximately 0.51%. These receptors' targets are unknown. The study's findings and limits: Ankylosing spondylitis blood appeared to be characterized by a TCR beta motif of under 10 highly homologous variants.

The source material was blood, either unsorted or a sorted T cell fraction (not recorded which). The receptor source for this set is a male donor with ankylosing spondylitis.

This clonotype was found many times. This CDR3 reads CSARFGANEKLFF. For the CDR3, the DNA is TGCAGTGCTAGGTTTGGGGCTAATGAAAAACTGTTTTTT. The gene calls are TRBV20-1 and TRBJ1-4; no reliable D call. The germline V gene has CDR1 DFQATT and CDR2 SNEGSKA (reference sequence). The germline V and J ends were trimmed by 3 bases and 3 bases, with 8 bases remaining between them. This CDR3 spans 13 amino acids.

The chain recombines TRBV5-1 with TRBJ2-7; 7 bases match TRBD1. Germline-derived CDR1 and CDR2 are SGHRS and YFSETQ. The V segment lost 4 bases and the J segment 5 bases; nucleotides outside the gene matches: 3. The CDR3 is 12 amino acids. The CDR3 here is CASSAQGNEQYF. The CDR3 DNA reads as TGCGCCAGCAGCGCACAGGGGAACGAGCAGTACTTC.

The V gene is TRBV20-1, the J gene TRBJ1-5, with D hard to call. V was clipped by 0 bases and J by 7 bases, with 22 bases between them. Germline CDR1 reads DFQATT; CDR2 reads SNEGSKA (reference sequence). This CDR3 region has 17 residues. DNA of the CDR3: TGCAGTGCTAGAGATTCCAAAAGGGAGGGCGGGCGACAGCCCCAGCATTTT. This translates into CSARDSKREGGRQPQHF.

This clonotype has a count of ten or more. The chain joins TRBV4-3 to TRBJ1-2; D is unclear. The CDR3 length is 15 residues. The V gene lost 1 base and the J gene lost 4 bases, with 13 bases spanning the gap. Germline V gene lookup returns CDR1 LGHNA and CDR2 YSLEER. Here the CDR3 DNA reads TGCGCCAGCAGCCAAGTCCACGTCGCCACCTATGGCTACACCTTC. Amino acids: CASSQVHVATYGYTF.

V gene TRBV20-1 combines with J gene TRBJ2-1, with 10 bases that match TRBD2. CDR1 is DFQATT, CDR2 SNEGSKA, per germline (reference sequence). The V segment lost 4 bases and the J segment 1 base; nucleotides outside the gene matches: 16. This CDR3 contains 19 residues. CDR3 DNA sequence: TGCAGTGCTATCTCGATGAGCGGGGGGGCTTATCGTTCCTACAATGAGCAGTTCTTC. It codes for CSAISMSGGAYRSYNEQFF.

This clonotype has at least ten counts. The chain employs TRBV20-1 and TRBJ2-5; a weak D match, TRBD2 (6 bases). This CDR3 region has 14 residues. V lost 3 bases and J 4 bases, leaving 15 bases between the germline ends. The germline CDR1 and CDR2 sequences are DFQATT and SNEGSKA (reference sequence). Written as DNA, the CDR3 is TGCAGTGCTAGCCTCATTGGAGGGCGAGAGACCCAGTACTTC. As protein: CSASLIGGRETQYF.

This clonotype was observed a few times. The chain joins TRBV12-3 or TRBV12-4 to TRBJ2-7; 9 bases line up with TRBD2. The CDR3 covers 15 residues. With 2 bases clipped from V and 0 bases from J, the junction kept 2 bases outside the gene matches. CDR3 coding DNA: TGTGCCAGCAGTTTAAGGACTAGCGACTCCTACGAGCAGTACTTC. It encodes CASSLRTSDSYEQYF.

The table lists this clonotype with a few counts. The chain combines TRBV6-1 with TRBJ1-1; D remains ambiguous. The CDR3 contains 12 residues. The V gene's germline CDR1 is MNHNS and CDR2 SASEGT. The CDR3 spells CTCGEWDTEAFF. DNA for the CDR3: TGTACCTGTGGGGAATGGGACACTGAAGCTTTCTTT.

This clonotype turned up a few times. This chain joins TRBV6-2 or TRBV6-3 and TRBJ2-5; TRBD2 aligns across 12 bases. The V segment lost 7 bases and the J segment 5 bases; nucleotides outside the gene matches: 5. The CDR3 extends over 14 amino acids. CDR1 and CDR2 from the germline V gene are MNHEY and SVGEGT. CDR3 in amino acids: CASTPSGREETQYF. Here the CDR3 DNA reads TGTGCCAGCACTCCTAGCGGGAGGGAGGAGACCCAGTACTTC.

This clonotype came up once. A clone one base away is much larger, so this may be a read error. The CDR3 bases are TGCAGCGTTGCAGGGACATCTAGGACGGAGACCCAGTACTTC. Protein: CSVAGTSRTETQYF. This rearrangement joins TRBV29-1 to TRBJ2-5; D is perhaps TRBD1 (6 bases). The germline V gene has CDR1 SQVTM and CDR2 ANQGSEA. The V gene lost 4 bases and the J gene lost 5 bases, with 17 bases spanning the gap. This CDR3 comprises 14 residues.